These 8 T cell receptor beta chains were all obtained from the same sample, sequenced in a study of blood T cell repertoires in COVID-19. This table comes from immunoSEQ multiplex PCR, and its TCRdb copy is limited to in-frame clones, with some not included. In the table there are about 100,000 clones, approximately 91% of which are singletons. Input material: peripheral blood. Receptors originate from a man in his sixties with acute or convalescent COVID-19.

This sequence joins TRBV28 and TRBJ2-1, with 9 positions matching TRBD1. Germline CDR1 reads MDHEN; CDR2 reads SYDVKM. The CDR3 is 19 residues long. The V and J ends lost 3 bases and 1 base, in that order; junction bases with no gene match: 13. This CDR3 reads CASSFSPWRDRVSYNEQFF. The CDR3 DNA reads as TGTGCCAGCAGTTTTTCCCCGTGGCGGGACAGGGTGTCCTACAATGAGCAGTTCTTC.

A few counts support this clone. The CDR3 DNA is TGTGCCAGCAGCGTAGCTACAGATAACACTGAAGCTTTCTTT. Translated, it gives CASSVATDNTEAFF. The J gene is TRBJ1-1, the V gene TRBV9; D gene uncertain. The V and J ends lost 0 bases and 2 bases respectively, with 8 bases between them. This CDR3 is 14 amino acids long. Germline V lookup: CDR1 SGDLS, CDR2 YYNGEE.

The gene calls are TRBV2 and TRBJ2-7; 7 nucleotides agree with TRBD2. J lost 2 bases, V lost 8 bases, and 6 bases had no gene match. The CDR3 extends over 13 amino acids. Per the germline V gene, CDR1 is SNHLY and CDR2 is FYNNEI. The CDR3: CASLRGFAYEQYV. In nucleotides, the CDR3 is TGTGCCAGCCTGCGGGGGTTCGCCTACGAGCAGTACGTC.

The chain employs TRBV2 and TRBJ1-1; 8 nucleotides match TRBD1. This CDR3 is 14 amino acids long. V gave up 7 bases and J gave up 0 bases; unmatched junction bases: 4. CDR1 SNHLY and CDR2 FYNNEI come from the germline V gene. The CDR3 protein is CASTRTGLNTEAFF. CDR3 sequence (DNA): TGTGCCAGCACACGGACAGGGTTGAACACTGAAGCTTTCTTT.

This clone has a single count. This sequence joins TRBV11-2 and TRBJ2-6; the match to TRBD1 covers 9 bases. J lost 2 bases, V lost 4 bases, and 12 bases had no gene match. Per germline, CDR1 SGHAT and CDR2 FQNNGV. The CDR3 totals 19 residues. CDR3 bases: TGTGCCAGCAGCTCCCTAAAGGGGACAGGGTACACTGGGGCCAACGTCCTGACTTTC. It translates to CASSSLKGTGYTGANVLTF.

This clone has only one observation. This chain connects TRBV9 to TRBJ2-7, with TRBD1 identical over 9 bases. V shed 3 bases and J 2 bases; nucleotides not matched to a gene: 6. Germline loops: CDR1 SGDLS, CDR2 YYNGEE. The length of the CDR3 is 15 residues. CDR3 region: CASSAQQGATYEQYF. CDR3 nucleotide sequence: TGTGCCAGCAGCGCGCAACAGGGGGCTACCTACGAGCAGTACTTC.

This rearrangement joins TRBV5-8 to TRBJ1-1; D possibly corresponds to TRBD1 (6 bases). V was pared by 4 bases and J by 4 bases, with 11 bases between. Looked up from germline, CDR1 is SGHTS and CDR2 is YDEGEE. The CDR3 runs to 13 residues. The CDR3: CASSNRVFTEAFF. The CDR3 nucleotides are TGTGCCAGCAGCAACAGGGTCTTCACTGAAGCTTTCTTT.

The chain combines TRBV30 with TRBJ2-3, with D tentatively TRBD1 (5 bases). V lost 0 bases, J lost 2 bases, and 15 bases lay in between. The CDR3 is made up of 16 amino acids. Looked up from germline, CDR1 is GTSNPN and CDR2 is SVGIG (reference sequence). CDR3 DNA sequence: TGTGCCTGGAGTGTAGGAACAGGCTTTAACACAGATACGCAGTATTTT. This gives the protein CAWSVGTGFNTDTQYF.